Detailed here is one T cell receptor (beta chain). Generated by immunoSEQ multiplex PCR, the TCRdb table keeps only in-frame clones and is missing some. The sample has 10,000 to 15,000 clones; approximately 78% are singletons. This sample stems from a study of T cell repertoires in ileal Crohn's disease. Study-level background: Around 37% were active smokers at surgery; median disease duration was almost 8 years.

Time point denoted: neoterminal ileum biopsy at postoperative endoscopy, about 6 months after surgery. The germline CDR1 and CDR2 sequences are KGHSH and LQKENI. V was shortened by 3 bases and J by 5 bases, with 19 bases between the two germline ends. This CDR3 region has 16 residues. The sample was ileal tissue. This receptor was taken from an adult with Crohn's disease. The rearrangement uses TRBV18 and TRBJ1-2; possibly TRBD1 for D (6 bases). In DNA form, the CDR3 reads TGTGCCAGCTCACCCACGCAGGGGACCAACGGGTATGGCTACACCTTC. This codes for CASSPTQGTNGYGYTF.